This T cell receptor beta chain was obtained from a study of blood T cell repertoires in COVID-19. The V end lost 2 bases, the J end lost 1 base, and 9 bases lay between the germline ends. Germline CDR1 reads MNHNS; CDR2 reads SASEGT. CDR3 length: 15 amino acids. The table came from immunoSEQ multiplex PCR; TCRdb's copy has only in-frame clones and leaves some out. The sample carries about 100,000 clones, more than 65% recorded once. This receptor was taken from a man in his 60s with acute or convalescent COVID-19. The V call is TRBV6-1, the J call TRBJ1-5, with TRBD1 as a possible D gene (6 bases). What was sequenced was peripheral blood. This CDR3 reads CASSEFDRSNQPQHF. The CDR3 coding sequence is TGTGCCAGCAGTGAATTCGACAGGAGCAATCAGCCCCAGCATTTT.